This T cell receptor (beta chain) was sequenced for a study of cytomegalovirus exposure and HLA in healthy donors (TCRdb year 2017). Describing the broader study: An earlier analysis of 587 of the donors reported 276 Gb of sequence data and some 110 million unique TCR beta sequences obtained from some 200 million T cells. Typing coverage varied by locus: about 629-640 donors for A, B, C, DRB1 and DQB1; more than 500 for DQA1; about 590 for DPA1; 450 to 480 for DPB1. In a later genetic analysis, genome-wide SNP genotypes for about three fifths of the roughly 670 donors were used, and that subset was treated as a discovery cohort. A later analysis re-analyzed previously published TCR beta repertoires from 666 donors and added high-resolution HLA genotyping to study TCR occurrence patterns. Roughly 5 DR-DQ haplotypes were treated as single units for association and clustering because of strong linkage in the cohort. The study aimed to test whether signatures of past pathogen exposure could be identified by cataloging public T cell receptors. Among the roughly 430 genotyped donors, approximately 77% belonged to the genetic ancestry cluster associated with self-reported Caucasian donors. The T cell repertoires of 550 to 850 subjects were profiled by immunosequencing and related to cytomegalovirus serostatus. Alongside the repertoire data, information on donor age, sex, ethnicity and CMV serostatus was compiled. An earlier analysis of a few hundred of the donors applied high-throughput TCR beta sequencing to assess whether each TCR beta V gene segment acted as functional or pseudogenic. Among about 360 genotyped donors of the cohort, an average of about 240,000 unique TCR beta nucleotide sequences were sequenced per donor, about a sixth of them non-productive. Along with the approximately 700-subject first cohort, a separate validation cohort of over 90 different subjects was used. HLA typing covered class I and class II loci at four-digit resolution. An early release that covered several hundred HLA-typed donors contained about 290 gigabases of sequencing data and tens of millions of unique TCR sequences. High-throughput TCR immunosequencing, statistical association of individual TCRs with disease status, and machine learning were combined to predict cytomegalovirus infection status. Every discovery cohort repertoire had been produced on one sequencing platform. Rather than using new phenotypic data, the later analysis identified candidate immune exposures from TCR beta sequences and from how often those sequences occurred across donors. The full study reports these points: V-gene and J-gene trimming of TCR beta chains was associated with a missense DCLRE1C variant in a later genetic analysis, and the association was replicated in an independent cohort. According to a later analysis, most CMV-associated TCR beta chains appeared to be HLA-restricted, and the HLA associations seemed to be driven largely by CMV exposure. In a later genetic analysis, fewer N-insertions in productive TCRs were reported among donors in an Asian-associated ancestry cluster than the roughly 640-donor mean. In a later analysis, the rate of TCR association differed among HLA loci, with DRB1 alleles having the most associated TCRs and HLA-C alleles having the fewest. In a later analysis, several top co-occurrence clusters were reported to appear linked to parvovirus B19, influenza, CMV and Epstein-Barr virus. The study listed 164 TCR beta chains as associated with cytomegalovirus. According to the authors, the approach could potentially be generalized to other disease states and immunological phenotypes. Because the 87-base-pair reads could not distinguish some IMGT-functional V segments, including TRBV6-2 and TRBV6-3, those segments were excluded. In vitro tests confirmed that a few of the cytomegalovirus-associated TCR beta chains recognize cytomegalovirus antigens. Strong co-occurrence of HLA alleles, especially DR and DQ, made assigning TCR associations to individual alleles difficult. In an earlier analysis of approximately 590 of the donors, most TCR beta V segments appeared in productive rearrangements about 87% or about 30% of the time, broadly matching IMGT annotations. This cohort had only TCR beta chains sequenced, and the lack of alpha or paired-chain data limited which features could be detected. The classifier was reported to diagnose cytomegalovirus status with high specificity and sensitivity in both the original and validation cohorts. Because some donors lacked HLA typing at each locus, the association tests relied only on the typed subset. At a false discovery rate of 0.05, a later analysis linked fewer than 20,000 TCR beta sequences to specific HLA alleles. Immune exposure information for the cohort was limited to CMV serostatus. A later analysis found that HLA-associated TCR beta chains were more clonally expanded and had lower generation probabilities than equally common non-associated chains. Correlated functional status among segregating V segments might reflect linkage disequilibrium, but an unknown experimental factor could not be ruled out. Most TCR sequences were seen in very few donors, while some public TCRs were found in many individuals. A cluster of highly shared sequence variants was judged likely to be a technical artifact of the sequencing pipeline. Over 15 rarely observed V segments, including chromosome 9 orphons, were excluded from the earlier analysis of almost 600 of the donors because counts were too low. A further reported finding was that TCR beta sequences accurately predicted the HLA-A and HLA-B alleles for most subjects in the first cohort. Roughly uniform sequencing depth across donors was assumed in presence/absence analyses, although this assumption may not hold.

The library was obtained by the immunoSEQ multiplex PCR assay. The multiplex PCR relied on a mix of 60 forward primers for TCR Vbeta segments and 13 reverse primers for TCR Jbeta segments. The CDR3 region of rearranged TCR beta genes was amplified from genomic DNA by a multiplex PCR assay. Amplified TCR beta libraries were sequenced as 87-base-pair reads on the Illumina HiSeq System. In the paper's pipeline: Across the 500 to 850 repertoires, a later analysis counted approximately 83 million unique TCR beta chains, 8.5 million to 12 million of which were shared by at least two donors. Raw reads were error-corrected and collapsed into unique sequences with a nearest-neighbor algorithm that merged closely related sequences to remove PCR and sequencing errors. Alignment of CDR3 sequences to IMGT reference sequences was used to assign V, D and J gene segments. For a sequence to be retained, a match of at least six nucleotides to both a V gene segment and a J gene segment was required. Rearrangements were called productive when the CDR3 lacked stop codons and stayed in frame with V and J; all others were non-productive. Following IMGT convention, CDR3 was defined as the stretch from the second conserved V-encoded cysteine to the conserved J-encoded phenylalanine. The earlier analysis of about 620 of the donors excluded sequences that lacked an unambiguous match to a single V gene segment. An earlier analysis of around 600 of the donors classified V segments as functional when productive rearrangements were above 56.7% and as segregating when the standard deviation between donors was above 5%. A statistical classification framework was built for diagnosing cytomegalovirus status from the catalog of TCR beta chain sequences. In a later analysis, TCR nucleotide sequences were compared against IMGT/GENE-DB human TR gene sequences so that V and J genes could be assigned. The TCRdist pipeline was used in a later analysis to assign CDR3 sequences and most-parsimonious VDJ recombination scenarios. A later analysis defined each TCR beta chain by its CDR3 amino acid sequence plus V-gene family, and excluded reads lacking a unique V-gene family. A later analysis removed nearly 600 highly shared, low-generation-probability nucleotide sequences to deal with suspected cross-contamination and a sequencing artifact. A later analysis calculated a clonal expansion index for each public chain from normalized within-repertoire ranks of inferred template counts. In a later analysis, generation probabilities were computed with a VDJ recombination model fitted to out-of-frame rearrangements, and the resulting probabilities were checked against IGoR. In a later analysis, hypergeometric tests were used to score TCR-TCR, TCR-HLA and TCR-CMV co-occurrence, with a repertoire-size bias correction applied to TCR pairs. False discovery rates were estimated in a later analysis by permuting HLA or CMV assignments 20 times. In a later analysis, co-occurring TCRs were grouped using DBSCAN, with TCRdist sequence similarity added in when clustering inside HLA-allele-positive subsets. Repertoires with fewer than 30,000 or more than 120,000 public chains were left out of co-occurrence clustering, as were a handful of repertoires with anomalous nucleotide sharing. TCRdb took over this immuneACCESS table, retaining in-frame rearrangements with V and J assigned. Such tables are incomplete; in checked studies, under half of the missing clones stem from an unresolved V gene, and the remainder is unexplained. V, J and clone size reflect that table, while D and trimming were determined from the DNA. The table for this sample lists tens of thousands of clones; around 66% of them were counted only once. Approximately 15% of the sample belongs to the ten largest clones.

The cohort comprised around 690 healthy bone marrow donors. Cohort members were all nominally healthy when sampled, although unrecorded immune exposures were likely present. The donor was CMV seropositive and belonged to the group of 250 to 300 seropositive cohort members. A peripheral blood sample was collected from each donor, and TCR beta sequencing was performed on peripheral blood mononuclear cells. Genomic DNA was extracted from the blood cell samples with the Qiagen DNeasy Blood Extraction Kit. Including the terminal cysteine and phenylalanine, the CDR3 comprises 16 residues. Only CDR3 DNA remains: 48 bases, in frame from the first base. V is pruned by 6 bases and J by 4 bases, leaving 8 bases of the junction without a gene match. The germline V gene (reference sequence) supplies CDR1 MNHEY and CDR2 SMNVEV. Worth noting for this clone: Its antigen is currently not known. No base qualities exist here, and no much larger clone lies one base off it.

Sequencing was done on a sample of PBMCs. The clonotype comes from a male donor in good health and CMV-seropositive. This chain is built from TRBV27 and TRBJ2-5, and TRBD2 matches 13 of the central bases. The nucleotide sequence is given as TGTGCCAGCAGCCCCACTAGCGGGGGGGCCCTAGAGACCCAGTACTTC. This yields the protein CASSPTSGGALETQYF.